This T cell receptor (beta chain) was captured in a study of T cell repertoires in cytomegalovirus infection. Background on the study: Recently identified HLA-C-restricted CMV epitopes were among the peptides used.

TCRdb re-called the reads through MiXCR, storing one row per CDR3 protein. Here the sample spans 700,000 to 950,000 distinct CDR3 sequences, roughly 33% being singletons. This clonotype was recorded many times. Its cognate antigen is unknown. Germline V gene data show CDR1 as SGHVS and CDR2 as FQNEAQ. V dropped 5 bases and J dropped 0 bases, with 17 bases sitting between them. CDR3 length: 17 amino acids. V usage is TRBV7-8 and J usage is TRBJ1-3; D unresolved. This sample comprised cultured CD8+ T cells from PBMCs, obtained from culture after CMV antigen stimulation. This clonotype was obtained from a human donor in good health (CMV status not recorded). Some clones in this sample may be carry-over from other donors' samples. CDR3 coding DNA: TGTGCCAGCAGCCCCACGCACGGCACCGACTCTGGAAACACCATATATTTT. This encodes CASSPTHGTDSGNTIYF.